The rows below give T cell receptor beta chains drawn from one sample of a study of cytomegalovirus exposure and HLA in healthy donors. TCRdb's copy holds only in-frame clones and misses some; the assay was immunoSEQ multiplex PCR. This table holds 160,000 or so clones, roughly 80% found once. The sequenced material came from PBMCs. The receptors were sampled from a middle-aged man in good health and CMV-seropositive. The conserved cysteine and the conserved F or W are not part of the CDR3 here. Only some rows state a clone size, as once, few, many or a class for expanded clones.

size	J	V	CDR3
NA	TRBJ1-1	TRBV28	ASRPGQGATEAF
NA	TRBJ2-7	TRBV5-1	ASSLAKSYRDHEQY
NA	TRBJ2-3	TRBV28	ASSPLAGAADTQY
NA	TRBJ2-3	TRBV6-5	ASTRTRFTDTQY
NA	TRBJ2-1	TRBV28	ASSLSGRRYNEQF
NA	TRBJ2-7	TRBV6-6	ASSYSTGSSYEQY
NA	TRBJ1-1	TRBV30	AWSRLTTEAF
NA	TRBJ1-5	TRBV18	ASSHDRPVSSNQPQH
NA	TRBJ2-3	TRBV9	ASSSNLAVSTDTQY
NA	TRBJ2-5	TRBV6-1	ASSGPLQETQY
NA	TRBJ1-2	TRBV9	ASSPWGQGRHGYT
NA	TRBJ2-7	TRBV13	ASRHRENEQY
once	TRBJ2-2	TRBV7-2	ASSTAGSVRELF
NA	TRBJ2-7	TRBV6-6	ASSLEDGVYEQY
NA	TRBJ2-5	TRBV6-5	ASSKRLARGETQY
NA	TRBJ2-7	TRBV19	ASSTWTGGEQY
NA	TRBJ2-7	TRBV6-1	ASGSYGGPYEQY
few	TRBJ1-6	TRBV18	ASSPDRDFYNSPLH
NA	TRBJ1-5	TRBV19	ASSIAGGQPQH
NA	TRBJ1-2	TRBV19	ASSPKVQDYGYT
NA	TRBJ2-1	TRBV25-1	ASSESGQGKNEQF
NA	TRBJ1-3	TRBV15	ATTGGQGTGNTIY
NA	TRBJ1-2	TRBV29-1	SVATRGYGYT
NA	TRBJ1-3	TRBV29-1	SVLGRGNTIY
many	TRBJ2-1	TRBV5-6	ASSLRGEQF
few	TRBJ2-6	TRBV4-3	ASSHAGNGANVLT
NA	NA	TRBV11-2	ASSLAPLGYGEQY
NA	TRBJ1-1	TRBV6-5	ASSYLLQGGNTEAF
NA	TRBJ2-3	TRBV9	ASSEAGTDTQY
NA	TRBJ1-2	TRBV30	AWSVAGYGGYT
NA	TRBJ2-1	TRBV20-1	SARDRDMEF
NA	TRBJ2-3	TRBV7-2	ASAPRLAGTDTQY
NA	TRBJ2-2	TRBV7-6	ASSLNTGGTGELF
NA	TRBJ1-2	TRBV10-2	ASSVRESYGYT
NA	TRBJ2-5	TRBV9	ASSGPGLAGEQETQY
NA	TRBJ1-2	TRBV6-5	ASSRRQANYGYT
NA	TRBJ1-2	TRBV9	ASSVAIGDYGYT
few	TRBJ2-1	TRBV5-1	ASSFGGGGYNEQF
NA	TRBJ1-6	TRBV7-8	ASSLVQGNSPLH
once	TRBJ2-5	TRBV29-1	SVHLRDSQETQY
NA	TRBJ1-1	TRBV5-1	ASSLVGNLNTEAF